A single sample gave rise to the 30 T cell receptor beta chains below, sequenced in a study of CD8 T cells in ankylosing spondylitis. One entry per CDR3 protein results from TCRdb running MiXCR on the 5' RACE reads. This table has roughly 230,000 distinct CDR3 sequences, over 7% appearing once. The sequenced sample consisted of blood, either unsorted or a sorted T cell fraction (not recorded which). Receptors originate from a female donor with ankylosing spondylitis or in good health (not recorded which).

This clonotype was counted between two and nine times. The rearrangement uses TRBV6-6 and TRBJ2-6; D remains ambiguous. CDR1 MNHNY and CDR2 SVGAGI come from the germline V gene (reference sequence). The CDR3 runs 15 residues. V was trimmed by 5 bases and J by 0 bases, leaving 8 bases between them. The CDR3 region has the DNA TGTGCCAGCAGTGCCCAAAACTCTGGGGCCAACGTCCTGACTTTC. Residues: CASSAQNSGANVLTF.

This clonotype was detected many times. The gene calls are TRBV7-2 and TRBJ1-4; D not resolved. V was trimmed by 3 bases and J by 0 bases, leaving 8 bases between them. Looked up from germline, CDR1 is SGHTA and CDR2 is FQGNSA. This CDR3 has 15 residues. CDR3: CASSLHGATNEKLFF. The CDR3 nucleotides are TGTGCCAGCAGCTTGCACGGGGCAACTAATGAAAAACTGTTTTTT. Using reference TRBV7-2 and TRBJ1-4 for the parts outside the CDR3, the full variable domain is GAGVSQSPSNKVTEKGKDVELRCDPISGHTALYWYRQSLGQGLEFLIYFQGNSAPDKSGLPSDRFSAERTGGSVSTLTIQRTQQEDSAVYLCASSLHGATNEKLFFGSGTQLSVL.

At least ten counts were recorded for this clonotype. The V gene is TRBV4-2, the J gene TRBJ2-1; 8 bases line up with TRBD1. Germline values: CDR1 LGHNA, CDR2 YNFKEQ. With 1 base clipped from V and 5 bases from J, the junction kept 10 bases outside the gene matches. The CDR3 loop spans 17 amino acids. The CDR3 region has the DNA TGTGCCAGCAGCCAAGTGGTCAGGGGGCGCCTCCACAATGAGCAGTTCTTC. Amino acids: CASSQVVRGRLHNEQFF.

The CDR3 DNA reads TGCGCCAGCAGCCTAGGAGGGGATTCCACTGAAGCTTTCTTT. Its translation: CASSLGGDSTEAFF. V usage is TRBV4-3 and J usage is TRBJ1-1; D possibly corresponds to TRBD1 (5 bases). The CDR3 is 14 residues long. V lost 4 bases, J lost 4 bases, and 13 bases lay in between. Germline CDR1 is LGHNA and CDR2 is YSLEER.

There are many counts of this clonotype. The V gene is TRBV6-2 or TRBV6-3, the J gene TRBJ2-2; either TRBD1 or TRBD2 may supply D (5 bases each). Germline V gene data show CDR1 as MNHEY and CDR2 as SVGEGT. Deletions cut 4 bases from V and 0 bases from J, with 12 bases between. CDR3 length equals 16 residues. The DNA for the CDR3 is TGTGCCAGCAGTTCCGAGGGGAGCGCGAACACCGGGGAGCTGTTTTTT. It yields the protein CASSSEGSANTGELFF.

This clonotype has ten or more counts. The rearrangement joins TRBV7-8 to TRBJ2-7; TRBD1 might be the D (6 bases). The CDR3 is 15 amino acids. Trimming removed 5 bases from V and 7 bases from J, with 21 bases in between. CDR1 is SGHVS and CDR2 is FQNEAQ in the germline V gene. For the CDR3, the DNA is TGTGCCAGCAGCCCCTGGGCAGGGGTTTCTAGGGAGCAGTACTTC. Encoded protein: CASSPWAGVSREQYF.

This clonotype was detected many times. V usage is TRBV20-1 and J usage is TRBJ2-1, with TRBD2 identical over 12 bases. CDR1 is DFQATT, CDR2 SNEGSKA, per germline (reference sequence). The CDR3 has 18 residues. The ends lost 5 bases at V and 7 bases at J; junction bases unmatched: 18. The CDR3 DNA reads as TGCAGTGCTGGAGGGGTACTAGCGGGAGGCCCGGGGGTGAATGAGCAGTTCTTC. This sequence encodes CSAGGVLAGGPGVNEQFF.

Ten or more counts support this clonotype. This chain joins TRBV12-3 or TRBV12-4 and TRBJ1-6; no reliable D call. The CDR3 is 16 residues long. The V gene lost 3 bases and the J gene lost 7 bases, with 16 bases spanning the gap. The CDR3 loop reads CASSFGVEVGNSPLHF. The CDR3 DNA follows: TGTGCCAGCAGTTTTGGGGTTGAGGTGGGCAATTCACCCCTCCACTTT.

This chain uses TRBV5-6 with TRBJ2-5; TRBD1 matches at 8 bases. The CDR3 runs to 14 residues. V was pared by 4 bases and J by 4 bases, with 6 bases of the junction left unmatched. Germline V gives CDR1 SGHDT, CDR2 YYEEEE. CDR3 sequence (DNA): TGTGCCAGCAGCCTGCCGGACAGGGCAGAGACCCAGTACTTC. It encodes CASSLPDRAETQYF.

This clonotype was found many times. V usage is TRBV12-3 or TRBV12-4 and J usage is TRBJ2-3, with D tentatively TRBD2 (6 bases). The V end was cut by 5 bases, the J end by 3 bases, with 9 bases between. The CDR3 extends over 13 amino acids. The CDR3 DNA reads as TGTGCCAGCAGTATGGGGGGTACAGATACGCAGTATTTT. Amino acids: CASSMGGTDTQYF.

This clonotype was seen many times. CDR3 region: CASSQGQSYGYTF. As DNA, the CDR3 is TGTGCCAGCAGCCAAGGGCAGAGCTATGGCTACACCTTC. This chain joins TRBV4-2 and TRBJ1-2; unclear D gene. The CDR3 consists of 13 residues. Trimming stripped 1 base from V and 4 bases from J, with 7 bases between. Germline CDR1 and CDR2: LGHNA and YNFKEQ.

This clonotype was recorded many times. This chain links TRBV4-3 with TRBJ1-1, with 7 nucleotides matching TRBD1. The V segment lost 3 bases and the J segment 4 bases; nucleotides outside the gene matches: 2. The CDR3 length is 13 residues. Per the germline V gene, CDR1 is LGHNA and CDR2 is YSLEER. CDR3 protein: CASSHDRVTEAFF. The DNA of the CDR3 is TGCGCCAGCAGCCACGACAGGGTCACTGAAGCTTTCTTT.

This clonotype was recorded many times. The J gene is TRBJ1-1, the V gene TRBV5-1; a possible D gene is TRBD1 (6 bases). The ends were cut back, 2 bases at V and 2 bases at J, with 13 bases in the middle. The CDR3 runs to 15 residues. Germline lookup yields CDR1 SGHRS and CDR2 YFSETQ. DNA for the CDR3: TGCGCCAGCAGCTTTCTACAGGGCGCAAACACTGAAGCTTTCTTT. Translating gives CASSFLQGANTEAFF.

This clonotype was picked up many times. CDR3 nucleotides: TGTGCCAGCAGCCGAAGGGCGGTAGGAGCCTATGGCTACACCTTC. Translating it yields CASSRRAVGAYGYTF. The chain recombines TRBV3-1 with TRBJ1-2, with D uncertain. This CDR3 has 15 amino acids. The V and J ends lost 4 bases and 4 bases respectively, with 16 bases between them. CDR1 LGHDT and CDR2 YNNKEL come from the germline V gene (reference sequence). Using reference TRBV3-1 and TRBJ1-2 for the parts outside the CDR3, the full variable domain is DTAVSQTPKYLVTQMGNDKSIKCEQNLGHDTMYWYKQDSKKFLKIMFSYNNKELIINETVPNRFSPKSPDKAHLNLHINSLELGDSAVYFCASSRRAVGAYGYTFGSGTRLTVV.

The sample holds many counts of this clonotype. J is TRBJ1-2 and V is TRBV12-3 or TRBV12-4; maybe TRBD1 (5 bases). The V end was cut by 5 bases, the J end by 5 bases, with 18 bases between. This CDR3 comprises 15 residues. DNA of the CDR3: TGTGCCAGCAGTCCCCATCCCCAGGGCGTTTATGGCTACACCTTC. This translates into CASSPHPQGVYGYTF.

In its sample, this clonotype was seen many times. The chain links TRBV5-1 to TRBJ2-7; D is uncertain. Between the trimmed V and J ends, which lost 2 bases and 3 bases, there was a span of 12 bases. CDR1 is SGHRS and CDR2 is YFSETQ in the germline V gene. This CDR3 comprises 14 residues. The CDR3 DNA is TGCGCCAGCAGCTTTCAGTCCATGAACTACGAGCAGTACTTC. Protein sequence: CASSFQSMNYEQYF.

This clonotype showed up just a few times. A clone one base away is much larger, so this may be a read error. The genes are TRBV7-2 and TRBJ2-5, with D unresolved. The germline gives CDR1 SGHTA, CDR2 FQGNSA. The CDR3 is 13 amino acids. Trimming took 5 bases from V and 4 from J, leaving 11 bases between them. The CDR3 spells CTSSLGPGETQYF. The CDR3 nucleotides read TGTACCAGCAGCCTCGGTCCTGGAGAGACCCAGTACTTC. Together with reference TRBV7-2 and TRBJ2-5, the CDR3 gives the full variable domain: GAGVSQSPSNKVTEKGKDVELRCDPISGHTALYWYRQSLGQGLEFLIYFQGNSAPDKSGLPSDRFSAERTGGSVSTLTIQRTQQEDSAVYLCTSSLGPGETQYFGPGTRLLVL.

This clonotype came up many times. The chain couples TRBV28 to TRBJ2-7; TRBD1 matches 8 bases. The V gene end was trimmed by 5 bases and the J gene end by 4 bases; junction bases not matched to a gene: 10. The CDR3 has 15 amino acids. Germline CDR1 MDHEN, CDR2 SYDVKM. Written as DNA, the CDR3 is TGTGCCAGCAGTCGCTCCGGACAGGGTGTTTACGAGCAGTACTTC. Its protein product is CASSRSGQGVYEQYF.

Many counts were recorded for this clonotype. The genes are TRBV28 and TRBJ2-7; D assignment may be TRBD1 or TRBD2 (5 bases each). V lost 5 bases, J lost 2 bases, and 13 bases lay in between. The CDR3 is made up of 14 amino acids. CDR1 is MDHEN, CDR2 SYDVKM, per germline. CDR3 amino acids: CASSPRRDPYEQYF. CDR3 in DNA: TGTGCCAGCAGTCCTCGCAGGGACCCCTACGAGCAGTACTTC.

This clonotype was recorded many times. This sequence joins TRBV6-2 or TRBV6-3 and TRBJ1-2; tentative D call: TRBD1 (5 bases). The CDR3 spans 17 residues. Between the trimmed V and J ends, which lost 8 bases and 4 bases, there was a span of 26 bases. Germline CDR1 is MNHEY and CDR2 is SVGEGT. CDR3 nucleotide sequence: TGTGCCAGCCTCTCCGGGACGTCGTGGATCGATTCCTATGGCTACACCTTC. As protein: CASLSGTSWIDSYGYTF.

This clonotype was counted ten times or more. The rearrangement uses TRBV24-1 and TRBJ2-3; TRBD2 is a possible D gene (6 bases). Trimming cost V 9 bases and J 5 bases, with 20 bases left between them. CDR1 and CDR2 from the germline V gene are KGHDR and SFDVKD. CDR3 size: 15 residues. The CDR3 region is CATRCPREIEDTQYF. In nucleotides, the CDR3 is TGTGCCACCCGTTGCCCCCGGGAGATTGAAGATACGCAGTATTTT.

This clonotype was counted ten times or more. V is TRBV30 and J is TRBJ1-2; D is possibly TRBD1 (5 bases). The CDR3 loop spans 14 amino acids. Trimming took 3 bases from V and 6 from J, leaving 17 bases between them. Germline V CDR1 and CDR2: GTSNPN, SVGIG (reference sequence). DNA of the CDR3: TGTGCCTGGAGCTCCGGGCAGAGGGGTAATGGCTACACCTTC. Encoded protein: CAWSSGQRGNGYTF.

Many counts were recorded for this clonotype. The genes are TRBV29-1 and TRBJ2-1; 11 positions agree with TRBD2. Unmatched junction bases numbered 11, after V lost 6 bases and J lost 7 bases. The CDR3 sequence is 15 residues long. From germline, CDR1 is SQVTM and CDR2 ANQGSEA. The CDR3 protein is CSVGLRLAGGNEQFF. For the CDR3, the DNA is TGCAGCGTCGGTCTTCGGCTAGCGGGAGGTAATGAGCAGTTCTTC.

This clonotype was seen at least ten times. V usage is TRBV7-6 and J usage is TRBJ1-3, with TRBD1 identical over 7 bases. J lost 0 bases, V lost 5 bases, and 13 bases had no gene match. The germline V gene has CDR1 SGHVS and CDR2 FNYEAQ. The CDR3 loop spans 18 amino acids. The CDR3 protein is CASSTTGTALSSGNTIYF. The CDR3 region has the DNA TGTGCCAGCAGCACCACAGGGACAGCACTAAGCTCTGGAAACACCATATATTTT.

This clonotype was recorded at least ten times. This chain connects TRBV5-1 to TRBJ2-3, with D possibly matching TRBD1 (6 bases). Trimming removed 4 bases at V and 7 bases at J, with 10 bases between. Germline V gene lookup returns CDR1 SGHRS and CDR2 YFSETQ. The CDR3 is 12 residues long. The CDR3 DNA reads as TGCGCCAGCAGCGAACAGGGAAATACGCAGTATTTT. This gives the protein CASSEQGNTQYF.

The table lists this clonotype with many counts. The chain has TRBV11-1 and TRBJ2-5; 12 bases are a match to TRBD2. The CDR3 runs to 21 residues. From germline, CDR1 is SGHAT and CDR2 FQDESV (reference sequence). The V and J ends lost 0 bases and 3 bases, in that order; junction bases with no gene match: 17. The CDR3 DNA sequence: TGTGCCAGCAGCTTAGCGATTGTATTCACTAGCGGGAGGCCGACGAAAGAGACCCAGTACTTC. It codes for CASSLAIVFTSGRPTKETQYF.

This rearrangement joins TRBV20-1 to TRBJ2-1, with TRBD2 as a possible D gene (5 bases). CDR3 length: 13 amino acids. Trimming pared 5 bases from V and 6 bases from J, leaving 14 bases between. The germline V gene has CDR1 DFQATT and CDR2 SNEGSKA (reference sequence). The CDR3 region has the DNA TGCAGTGCTCCAACTAGGGCGGGCAATGAGCAGTTCTTC. Translated, it gives CSAPTRAGNEQFF.

DNA for the CDR3: TGTGCCAGCAGCCTACACAGGGGGCAGGCCTACGAGCAGTACTTC. Residues: CASSLHRGQAYEQYF. V is TRBV7-2 and J is TRBJ2-7; 9 nucleotides agree with TRBD1. The CDR3 contains 15 residues. Germline values: CDR1 SGHTA, CDR2 FQGNSA. With 5 bases clipped from V and 2 bases from J, the junction kept 7 bases outside the gene matches.

Remarks on this clonotype: Since a much larger clone is just one base distant, this may be a read error. The rearrangement links TRBV3-1 to TRBJ2-5; D call uncertain. Per the germline V gene, CDR1 is LGHDT and CDR2 is YNNKEL (reference sequence). The CDR3 is 12 amino acids. Trimming took 3 bases from V and 8 from J, leaving 10 bases between them. CDR3: CASSHSWDTQYF. The CDR3 DNA is TGTGCCAGCAGCCACAGCTGGGATACCCAGTACTTC.

This clonotype has a count of ten or more. The chain employs TRBV6-1 and TRBJ2-7; 8 bases align to TRBD1. This CDR3 spans 12 amino acids. Germline-derived CDR1 and CDR2 are MNHNS and SASEGT. Unmatched junction bases numbered 5, after V lost 10 bases and J lost 3 bases. The CDR3 DNA is TGTGCCACCGGACAGGGAGGCTACGAGCAGTACTTC. It translates to CATGQGGYEQYF.